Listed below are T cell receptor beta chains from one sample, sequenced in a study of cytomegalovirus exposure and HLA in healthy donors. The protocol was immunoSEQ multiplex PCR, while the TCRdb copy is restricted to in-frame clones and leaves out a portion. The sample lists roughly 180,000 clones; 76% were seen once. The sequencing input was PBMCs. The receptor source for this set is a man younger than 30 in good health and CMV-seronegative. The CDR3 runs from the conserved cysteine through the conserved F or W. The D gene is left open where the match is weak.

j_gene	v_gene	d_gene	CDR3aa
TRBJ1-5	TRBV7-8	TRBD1	CASSGRQGVHSNQPQHF
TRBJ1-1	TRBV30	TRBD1	CAWRGQGRWGVRDTEAFF
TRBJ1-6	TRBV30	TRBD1	CAWSWDSGQGNSYNSPLHF
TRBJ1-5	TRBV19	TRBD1	CASSTQTGAQEPQHF
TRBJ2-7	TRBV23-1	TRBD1	CASSQPRGRTYEQYF
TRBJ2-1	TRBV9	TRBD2	CASSVVVWTRGPNEQFF
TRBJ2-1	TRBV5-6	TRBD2	CASSLGVAWAGDNEQFF
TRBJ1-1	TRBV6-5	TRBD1	CASSWDRVNTEAFF
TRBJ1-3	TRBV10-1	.	CASSAGSGGSSGNTIYF
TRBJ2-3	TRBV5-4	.	CASSWDNTDTQYF
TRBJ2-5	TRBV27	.	CASSFQNRAETQYF
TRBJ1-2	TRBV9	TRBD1	CASTPGQGTFHYGYTF
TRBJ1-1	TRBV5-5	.	CASSFSGNTEAFF
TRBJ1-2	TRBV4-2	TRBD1	CASSLKPTPGQGERSYTF
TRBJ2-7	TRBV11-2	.	CASSLQLGQSEQYF
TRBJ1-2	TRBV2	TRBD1	CASSEHGDRGHGYTF
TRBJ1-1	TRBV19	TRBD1	CASSIRGPPTAAFF
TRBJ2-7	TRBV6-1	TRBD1	CASSAQIGTGGYEQYF
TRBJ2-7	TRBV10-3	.	CASTSVSYEQYF
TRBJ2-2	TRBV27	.	CASSLSVSRYSGGELFF
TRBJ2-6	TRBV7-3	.	CASSPQAEGWSGANVLTF
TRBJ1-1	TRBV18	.	CASSPKPNTEAFF
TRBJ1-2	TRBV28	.	CASSRGEGGYTF
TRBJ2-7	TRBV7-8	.	CASSLAAPMGGAYYEQYF
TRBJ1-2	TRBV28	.	CASSLMGRPSYTF
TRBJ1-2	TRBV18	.	CASSPDKAYGYTF
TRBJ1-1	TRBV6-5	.	CASSYSQGPEAFF
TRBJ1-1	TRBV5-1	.	CASSLATNTEAFF
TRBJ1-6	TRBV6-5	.	CASCRGIGNSPLHF
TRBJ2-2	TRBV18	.	CASSPMGPAELFF
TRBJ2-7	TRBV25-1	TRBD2	CASSVAGGGYEQYF
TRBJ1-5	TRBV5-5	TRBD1	CASSSGQGQNQPQHF
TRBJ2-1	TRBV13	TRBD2	CASSLRILAGGVNEQFF
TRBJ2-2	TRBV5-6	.	CASRPGTGELFF
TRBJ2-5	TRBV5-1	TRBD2	CASSRGLAGGQETQYF
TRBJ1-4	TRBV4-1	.	CASSAGQRHATNEKLFF
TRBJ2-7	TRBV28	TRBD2	CASSFLGTSASYEQYF
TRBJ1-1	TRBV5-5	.	CASSLTRGNTEAFF
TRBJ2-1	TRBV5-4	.	CASSLGTDTYNEQFF